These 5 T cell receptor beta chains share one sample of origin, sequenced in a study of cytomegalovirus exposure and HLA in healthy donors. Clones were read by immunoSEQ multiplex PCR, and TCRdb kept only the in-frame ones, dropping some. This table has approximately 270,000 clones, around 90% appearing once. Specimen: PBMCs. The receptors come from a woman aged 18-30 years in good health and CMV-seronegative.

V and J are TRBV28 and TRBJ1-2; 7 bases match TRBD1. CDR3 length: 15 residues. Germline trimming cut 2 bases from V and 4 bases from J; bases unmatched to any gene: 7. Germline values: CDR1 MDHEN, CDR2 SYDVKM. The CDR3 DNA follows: TGTGCCAGCAGTTTAGGACAGGCCCGGATCTATGGCTACACCTTC. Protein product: CASSLGQARIYGYTF.

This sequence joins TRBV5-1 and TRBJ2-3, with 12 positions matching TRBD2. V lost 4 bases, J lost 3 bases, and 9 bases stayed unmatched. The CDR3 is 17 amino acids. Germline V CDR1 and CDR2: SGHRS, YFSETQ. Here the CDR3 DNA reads TGCGCCAGCAGCCGGACTAGCGGGGCCCTGGGGACAGATACGCAGTATTTT. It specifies CASSRTSGALGTDTQYF.

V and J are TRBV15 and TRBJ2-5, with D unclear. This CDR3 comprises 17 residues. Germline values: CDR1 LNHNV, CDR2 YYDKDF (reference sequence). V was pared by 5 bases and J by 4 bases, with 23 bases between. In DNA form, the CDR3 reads TGTGCCACCAGCCCTACAGTTTCTACTCTAAAAGGAGAGACCCAGTACTTC. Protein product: CATSPTVSTLKGETQYF.

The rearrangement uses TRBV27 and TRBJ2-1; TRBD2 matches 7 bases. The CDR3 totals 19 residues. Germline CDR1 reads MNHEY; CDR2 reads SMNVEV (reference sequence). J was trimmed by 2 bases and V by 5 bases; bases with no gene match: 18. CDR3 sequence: CASSRRLGDAGLPYNEQFF. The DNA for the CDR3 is TGTGCCAGCAGTCGACGACTAGGGGACGCGGGACTACCCTACAATGAGCAGTTCTTC.

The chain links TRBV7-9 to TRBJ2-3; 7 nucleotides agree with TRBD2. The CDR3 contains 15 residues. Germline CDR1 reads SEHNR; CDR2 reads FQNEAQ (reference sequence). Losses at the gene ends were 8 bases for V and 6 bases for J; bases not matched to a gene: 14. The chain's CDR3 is CASLLTGLPPDTQYF. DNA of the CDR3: TGTGCCAGCCTCCTAACGGGACTACCCCCGGATACGCAGTATTTT.